These 17 T cell receptor beta chains were all obtained from the same sample, sequenced in a study of shared clonotypes between healthy human individuals. The repertoire was sequenced with immunoSEQ multiplex PCR; TCRdb's copy has only in-frame clones and lacks some. The sample includes about 1.9 million clones, 80% to 95% seen only once; the top ten take 1.5% to 2%. Naive CD8 cells, CD45RO-negative and positively selected for CCR7, excluded terminally differentiated effector memory CD45RA+ cells. Source material: naive CD8+ T cells from PBMCs. These receptors were obtained from a man aged 18 to 30 in good health. Some clones in this sample may be carry-over from other donors' samples.

In regard to this clone: The junction differs from germline at one of its ends, possibly a read error. The chain couples TRBV28 to TRBJ1-5; no firm D call. There are 16 residues in the CDR3. Germline V gene data show CDR1 as MDHEN and CDR2 as SYDVKM. The CDR3 spells CASSWAGGQPNQLQHF. CDR3 sequence (DNA): TGTGCCAGCAGCTGGGCGGGCGGGCAGCCAAATCAGCTCCAGCATTTT.

J is TRBJ2-1 and V is TRBV29-1; the D gene is possibly TRBD2 (5 bases). The CDR3 consists of 13 residues. V lost 7 bases to trimming and J lost 0 bases, with 10 bases between them. CDR1 is SQVTM, CDR2 ANQGSEA, per germline. The DNA of the CDR3 is TGCAGCGCCGGGAAAAGCTCCTACAATGAGCAGTTCTTC. This gives the protein CSAGKSSYNEQFF.

CDR3 protein: CASSRIRDRNQPQHF. The CDR3 nucleotides read TGTGCCAGTAGTAGGATCAGGGATCGCAATCAGCCCCAGCATTTT. The V call is TRBV19, the J call TRBJ1-5; D possibly corresponds to TRBD1 (5 bases). Between the trimmed V and J ends, which lost 4 bases and 2 bases, there was a span of 12 bases. This CDR3 has 15 amino acids. Germline V gene data show CDR1 as LNHDA and CDR2 as SQIVND (reference sequence).

Concerning this clone: A read error may explain this, as a much larger clone is one base away. The sample has other DNA sequences that encode this CDR3 too. The genes are TRBV27 and TRBJ2-1, with D hard to call. V was trimmed by 6 bases and J by 7 bases, leaving 4 bases between them. Germline values: CDR1 MNHEY, CDR2 SMNVEV (reference sequence). The CDR3 runs to 10 residues. The CDR3 loop is CASSLNEQFF. The CDR3 region has the DNA TGTGCCAGCAGCTTGAATGAGCAGTTCTTC.

The genes are TRBV6-1 and TRBJ1-5, with unresolved D. The V gene lost 4 bases and the J gene lost 6 bases, with 7 bases spanning the gap. The CDR3 has 12 residues. The germline CDR1 and CDR2 sequences are MNHNS and SASEGT. The CDR3 DNA reads as TGTGCCAGCAGTGCGAAAGGTCAGCCCCAGCATTTT. This encodes CASSAKGQPQHF.

The genes are TRBV9 and TRBJ2-2; 8 bases align to TRBD1. CDR3 length: 18 amino acids. In germline, CDR1 is SGDLS, CDR2 YYNGEE. V gave up 1 base and J gave up 2 bases; unmatched junction bases: 10. Here the CDR3 reads CASSVSPDRGHNTGELFF. CDR3 coding DNA: TGTGCCAGCAGCGTAAGCCCAGACAGGGGCCACAACACCGGGGAGCTGTTTTTT.

This chain links TRBV7-9 with TRBJ2-7; 8 bases agree with TRBD2. The germline CDR1 and CDR2 sequences are SEHNR and FQNEAQ (reference sequence). CDR3 length: 15 amino acids. J gave up 3 bases and V 5 bases, and 9 bases lay outside the gene matches. In DNA, the CDR3 is TGTGCCAGCAGCCCCGGGCGGGGGGTTTTCTACGAGCAGTACTTC. Amino acid sequence: CASSPGRGVFYEQYF. Supplemented by reference TRBV7-9 and TRBJ2-7, the full variable domain reads DTGVSQNPRHKITKRGQNVTFRCDPISEHNRLYWYRQTLGQGPEFLTYFQNEAQLEKSRLLSDRFSAERPKGSFSTLEIQRTEQGDSAMYLCASSPGRGVFYEQYFGPGTRLTVT.

This clone was observed a single time. This sequence joins TRBV19 and TRBJ1-5; TRBD1 aligns across 7 bases. Germline V CDR1 and CDR2: LNHDA, SQIVND (reference sequence). The V gene end was trimmed by 3 bases and the J gene end by 2 bases; junction bases not matched to a gene: 13. There are 18 residues in the CDR3. Here the CDR3 DNA reads TGTGCCAGTAGTATCCCCGACAGGGCGGGTATTGGCAATCAGCCCCAGCATTTT. Translation gives CASSIPDRAGIGNQPQHF. Based on the CDR3 plus reference TRBV19 and TRBJ1-5, the full variable domain is DGGITQSPKYLFRKEGQNVTLSCEQNLNHDAMYWYRQDPGQGLRLIYYSQIVNDFQKGDIAEGYSVSREKKESFPLTVTSAQKNPTAFYLCASSIPDRAGIGNQPQHFGDGTRLSIL.

The V gene is TRBV9, the J gene TRBJ2-1, with 8 positions matching TRBD1. The V gene's germline CDR1 is SGDLS and CDR2 YYNGEE. V shed 4 bases, J shed 7 bases, and the junction held 10 bases outside the gene matches. The CDR3 has 15 amino acids. For the CDR3, the DNA is TGTGCCAGCAGCAACTCCGGGACAGGCCTTAATGAGCAGTTCTTC. Its translation is CASSNSGTGLNEQFF.

As concerns this clone: At one boundary the junction diverges from the germline segment, which might be a read error. The chain recombines TRBV27 with TRBJ2-1, with TRBD2 matching 11 bases. The CDR3 consists of 14 residues. CDR1 is MNHEY and CDR2 is SMNVEV in the germline V gene (reference sequence). The CDR3 here is CASSLSTSGDLLVF. CDR3 nucleotide sequence: TGTGCCAGCAGTTTATCGACTAGCGGGGACCTCTTGGTCTTC.

Concerning this clone itself: Other DNA sequences of this sample code for an identical CDR3. The rearrangement links TRBV27 to TRBJ1-1; D possibly corresponds to TRBD1 (5 bases). The CDR3 has 13 residues. In germline, CDR1 is MNHEY, CDR2 SMNVEV (reference sequence). Trimming stripped 5 bases from V and 5 bases from J, with 12 bases between. CDR3 in amino acids: CASSLGGGTEAFF. The CDR3, as DNA: TGTGCCAGCAGTCTGGGGGGGGGAACTGAAGCTTTCTTT.

The CDR3 DNA reads as TGTGCCACCAAGACTGACTTGTCCTACAATGAGCAGTTCTTC. It specifies CATKTDLSYNEQFF. The chain is built from TRBV6-5 and TRBJ2-1; D call uncertain. V was clipped by 10 bases and J by 1 base, with 14 bases between them. Germline CDR1 is MNHEY and CDR2 is SVGAGI. The CDR3 contains 14 residues.

The V and J genes are TRBV7-2 and TRBJ2-7, with D tentatively TRBD1 (6 bases). V gave up 1 base and J gave up 0 bases, with 16 bases separating them. CDR3 length: 17 amino acids. CDR1 is SGHTA and CDR2 is FQGNSA in the germline V gene. The CDR3 sequence is CASSLEAGAPLSYEQYF. For the CDR3, the DNA is TGTGCCAGCAGCTTAGAGGCAGGGGCCCCCCTCTCCTACGAGCAGTACTTC.

V gene TRBV13 combines with J gene TRBJ2-1, with D perhaps matching TRBD1 or TRBD2 (5 bases each). The CDR3 is made up of 15 amino acids. With 0 bases removed from V and 8 bases from J, the gap between germline ends came to 14 bases. Germline V gives CDR1 PRHDT, CDR2 FYEKMQ (reference sequence). The CDR3 protein is CASSLGLRLGDEQFF. For the CDR3, the DNA is TGTGCCAGCAGCTTAGGCCTTCGACTGGGGGATGAGCAGTTCTTC.

This chain uses TRBV28 with TRBJ2-5; tentatively, D is TRBD2 (6 bases). Trimming took off 5 bases at V and 5 bases at J, with 12 bases between the two ends. Germline CDR1 is MDHEN and CDR2 is SYDVKM. The length of the CDR3 is 13 residues. The CDR3 DNA reads as TGTGCCAGCAGTCCGGGGGACTTCGAGACCCAGTACTTC. Protein sequence: CASSPGDFETQYF.

Notes on this clone: The sample contains more than one DNA sequence encoding this CDR3. The rearrangement joins TRBV18 to TRBJ2-1; 13 bases match TRBD2. The CDR3 extends over 17 amino acids. Germline V gene lookup returns CDR1 KGHSH and CDR2 LQKENI. J gave up 2 bases and V 3 bases, and 4 bases lay outside the gene matches. In DNA, the CDR3 is TGTGCCAGCTCACCCCCGGGACTAGCGGGAACCTACAATGAGCAGTTCTTC. This codes for CASSPPGLAGTYNEQFF. Full variable domain (rest looked up from reference TRBV18 and TRBJ2-1): NAGVMQNPRHLVRRRGQEARLRCSPMKGHSHVYWYRQLPEEGLKFMVYLQKENIIDESGMPKERFSAEFPKEGPSILRIQQVVRGDSAAYFCASSPPGLAGTYNEQFFGPGTRLTVL.

The chain joins TRBV28 to TRBJ2-7; 8 positions match TRBD1. The junction had 7 bases not matched to a gene; V was cut back by 6 bases and J by 3 bases. The CDR3 sequence is 14 residues long. Germline V gives CDR1 MDHEN, CDR2 SYDVKM. The CDR3, as DNA: TGTGCCAGCAGCTGGCGAGGGACAGGCTACGAGCAGTACTTC. It translates to CASSWRGTGYEQYF.